This TCR beta chain was recovered during a study of monozygotic twins with cystic fibrosis. Study-wide findings and caveats: In 13 of 16 pairs, V gene usage was closest to the co-twin's.

About this clone: The antigen remains unidentified.

Germline CDR1 and CDR2: MNHEY and SVGAGI. The CDR3 contains 13 residues. The V gene end was trimmed by 10 bases and the J gene end by 8 bases; junction bases not matched to a gene: 11. Sequencing was performed with immunoSEQ multiplex PCR; in TCRdb, only in-frame clones are kept and a portion is missing. Among some 10,000 clones, about 98% were seen once, and the ten largest hold under 0.3%. The specimen was blood. The V and J genes are TRBV6-5 and TRBJ1-2, with TRBD1 identical over 9 bases. The TCR comes from a girl aged 2 to 10 with cystic fibrosis. CDR3: CATARTGEWGYTF. The CDR3 bases are TGTGCCACAGCGAGGACAGGGGAGTGGGGCTACACCTTC.